A single sample is the source of the 14 T cell receptor beta chains below, sequenced in a study of T cell changes during pregnancy in multiple sclerosis. Only in-frame clones appear in the TCRdb table, and some are missing; sequencing was by immunoSEQ multiplex PCR. The sample holds more than 45,000 clones, just over 85% seen once. Sample: CD4+ T cells from peripheral blood mononuclear cells, taken in the second trimester of pregnancy. Source of these receptors: a female donor with multiple sclerosis, enrolled in a pregnancy study.

This clone was seen only once. The chain employs TRBV5-1 and TRBJ2-7, with 14 bases aligning to TRBD2. V shed 2 bases, J shed 5 bases, and the junction held 15 bases outside the gene matches. The germline V gene encodes CDR1 SGHRS and CDR2 YFSETQ. The CDR3 totals 19 residues. Here the CDR3 reads CASSLLLGLAGDYHHEQYF. The DNA for the CDR3 is TGCGCCAGCAGCTTATTACTGGGACTAGCGGGAGATTATCACCACGAGCAGTACTTC.

The rearrangement joins TRBV29-1 to TRBJ2-5; 12 positions agree with TRBD2. CDR1 and CDR2 from the germline V gene are SQVTM and ANQGSEA. The CDR3 runs to 13 residues. V was pared by 6 bases and J by 4 bases, with 3 bases of the junction left unmatched. The CDR3 DNA sequence: TGCAGCGTCTCGACTAGCGGGAGAGAGACCCAGTACTTC. As protein: CSVSTSGRETQYF.

This chain links TRBV7-2 with TRBJ2-1; 9 nucleotides align to TRBD1. V lost 3 bases to trimming and J lost 4 bases; unmatched junction nucleotides: 13. The CDR3 length is 18 residues. Germline V lookup: CDR1 SGHTA, CDR2 FQGNSA. The CDR3 DNA is TGTGCCAGCAGCTTTGATAATCCCCGGGACAGGGTATACAATGAGCAGTTCTTC. It yields the protein CASSFDNPRDRVYNEQFF.

The V call is TRBV7-8, the J call TRBJ2-1; D call uncertain. Germline assignment: CDR1 SGHVS and CDR2 FQNEAQ. Between the trimmed V and J ends, which lost 1 base and 7 bases, there was a span of 11 bases. The CDR3 contains 14 residues. CDR3 residues: CASSLVFSVNEQFF. The CDR3 nucleotides read TGTGCCAGCAGCTTAGTCTTCTCGGTAAATGAGCAGTTCTTC.

V usage is TRBV4-2 and J usage is TRBJ2-2; TRBD2 aligns across 7 bases. This CDR3 comprises 13 residues. J gave up 6 bases and V 8 bases, and 6 bases lay outside the gene matches. In germline, CDR1 is LGHNA, CDR2 YNFKEQ. CDR3 protein: CASHLGGAGELFF. CDR3 nucleotide sequence: TGTGCCAGCCACTTGGGGGGGGCCGGGGAGCTGTTTTTT.

The rearrangement joins TRBV7-2 to TRBJ2-2; no clear D gene. The V end was cut by 2 bases, the J end by 1 base, with 5 bases between. The CDR3 has 14 residues. Looked up from germline, CDR1 is SGHTA and CDR2 is FQGNSA. CDR3 DNA sequence: TGTGCCAGCAGCTTAATGCGGAACACCGGGGAGCTGTTTTTT. Residues: CASSLMRNTGELFF.

The chain carries TRBV4-1 and TRBJ2-1; TRBD2 aligns across 8 bases. The CDR3 spans 16 residues. V lost 0 bases and J lost 8; bases outside the gene matches: 9. Germline assignment: CDR1 MGHRA and CDR2 YSYEKL. The chain's CDR3 is CASSQEGTRADYEQFF. CDR3 DNA sequence: TGCGCCAGCAGCCAAGAGGGGACTAGGGCCGATTATGAGCAGTTCTTC.

The V call is TRBV15, the J call TRBJ2-2; TRBD2 agrees at 10 bases. The trim removed 0 bases at V and 5 bases at J, leaving 12 bases unmatched. CDR1 is LNHNV and CDR2 is YYDKDF in the germline V gene (reference sequence). The CDR3 covers 19 residues. The CDR3 coding sequence is TGTGCCACCAGCAGAGATCAGCTTAGCACTAGCGGGATGACCGGGGAGCTGTTTTTT. It codes for CATSRDQLSTSGMTGELFF.

The V call is TRBV19, the J call TRBJ1-5; D is unresolved. V lost 8 bases, J lost 1 base, and 15 bases lay in between. The CDR3 covers 15 residues. CDR1 is LNHDA and CDR2 is SQIVND in the germline V gene (reference sequence). CDR3 protein: CASWYGRGSNQPQHF. DNA for the CDR3: TGTGCCAGTTGGTACGGGCGAGGGAGCAATCAGCCCCAGCATTTT.

In DNA, the CDR3 is TGTGCCAGCAGGGACAGGGGCCGGAACACTGAAGCTTTCTTT. Residues: CASRDRGRNTEAFF. This rearrangement joins TRBV6-1 to TRBJ1-1; 9 nucleotides align to TRBD1. The V gene's germline CDR1 is MNHNS and CDR2 SASEGT. This CDR3 has 14 residues. Trimming cost V 6 bases and J 1 base; bases outside gene matches: 3.

V usage is TRBV12-1 and J usage is TRBJ1-1. TRBV12-1 is tagged as a pseudogene. This CDR3 is 14 amino acids long. Written as DNA, the CDR3 is TGTGCCAGCAGCCTGTGGCGGGAGGGCGCTGAAGCTTTCTTT. Translation gives CASSLWREGAEAFF.

The V and J genes are TRBV4-3 and TRBJ2-3; 9 bases map to TRBD1. This CDR3 region has 18 residues. V was pared by 1 base and J by 0 bases, with 8 bases of the junction left unmatched. Germline V gene sequence: CDR1 LGHNA, CDR2 YSLEER. CDR3: CASSQVEHRGLSTDTQYF. Here the CDR3 DNA reads TGCGCCAGCAGCCAAGTTGAACACAGGGGGCTTAGCACAGATACGCAGTATTTT.

The CDR3 is CASSIGQGRSTYEQYF. In DNA form, the CDR3 reads TGTGCCAGTAGTATAGGACAGGGGAGATCCACCTACGAGCAGTACTTC. V usage is TRBV19 and J usage is TRBJ2-7, with 8 bases identical to TRBD1. Germline values: CDR1 LNHDA, CDR2 SQIVND (reference sequence). CDR3 length equals 16 residues. V lost 1 base and J lost 2; bases outside the gene matches: 7.

This rearrangement joins TRBV5-1 to TRBJ2-7; D possibly corresponds to TRBD2 (5 bases). The germline V gene has CDR1 SGHRS and CDR2 YFSETQ. V was clipped by 7 bases and J by 1 base, with 9 bases between them. The CDR3 length is 12 residues. The CDR3 region has the DNA TGCGCCAGCCTACGGGGTTCCTACGAGCAGTACTTC. Protein: CASLRGSYEQYF.